The TCR beta chain under discussion was sequenced for a study of blood T cell repertoires in COVID-19. The method was immunoSEQ multiplex PCR; TCRdb's version includes in-frame clones alone and lacks a portion of them. The table lists approximately 100,000 clones, less than 85% of them singletons. The J segment lost 2 bases and the V segment lost 5 bases, leaving 6 bases of the junction unmatched. The CDR3 sequence is 15 residues long. CDR1 is LNHDA and CDR2 is SQIVND in the germline V gene (reference sequence). The rearrangement links TRBV19 to TRBJ1-1; 9 nucleotides agree with TRBD1. The sample comprised peripheral blood. The clonotype originates from an elderly man with acute or convalescent COVID-19. The CDR3 loop reads CASSRGQGSNTEAFF. The CDR3 region has the DNA TGTGCCAGTAGTCGGGGACAGGGTTCCAACACTGAAGCTTTCTTT.